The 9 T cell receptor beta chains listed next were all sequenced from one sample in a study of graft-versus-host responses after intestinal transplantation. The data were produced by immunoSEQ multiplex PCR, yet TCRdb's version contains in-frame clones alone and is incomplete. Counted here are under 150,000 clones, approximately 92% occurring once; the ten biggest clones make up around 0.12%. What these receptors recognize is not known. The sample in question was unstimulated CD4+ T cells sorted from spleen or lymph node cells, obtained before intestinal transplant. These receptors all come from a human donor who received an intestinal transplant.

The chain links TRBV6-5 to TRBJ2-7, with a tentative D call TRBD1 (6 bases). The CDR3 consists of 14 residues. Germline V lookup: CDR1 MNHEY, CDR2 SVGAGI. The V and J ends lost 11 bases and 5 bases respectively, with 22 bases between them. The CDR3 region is CAAGARGWDDEQYF. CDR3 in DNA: TGTGCCGCAGGGGCTCGGGGTTGGGACGACGAGCAGTACTTC.

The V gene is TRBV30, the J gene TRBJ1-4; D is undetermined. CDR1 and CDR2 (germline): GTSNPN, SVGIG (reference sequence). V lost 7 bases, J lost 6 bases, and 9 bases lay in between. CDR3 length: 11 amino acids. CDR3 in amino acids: CAYHSDEKLFF. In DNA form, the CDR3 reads TGTGCCTACCACTCAGATGAAAAACTGTTTTTT.

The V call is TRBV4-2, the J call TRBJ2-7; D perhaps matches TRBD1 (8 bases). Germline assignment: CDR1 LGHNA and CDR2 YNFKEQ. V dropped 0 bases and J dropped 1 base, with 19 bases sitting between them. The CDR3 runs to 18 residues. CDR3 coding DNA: TGTGCCAGCAGCCAAGAGTTGGGGGGGCAGGGGGCTTCCTACGAGCAGTACTTC. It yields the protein CASSQELGGQGASYEQYF.

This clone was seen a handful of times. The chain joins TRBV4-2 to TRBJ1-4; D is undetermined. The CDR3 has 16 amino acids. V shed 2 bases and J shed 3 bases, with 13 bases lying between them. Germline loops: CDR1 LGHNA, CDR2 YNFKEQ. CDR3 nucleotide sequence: TGTGCCAGCAGCCAAACACTCAGAGAAGCTAATGAAAAACTGTTTTTT. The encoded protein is CASSQTLREANEKLFF.

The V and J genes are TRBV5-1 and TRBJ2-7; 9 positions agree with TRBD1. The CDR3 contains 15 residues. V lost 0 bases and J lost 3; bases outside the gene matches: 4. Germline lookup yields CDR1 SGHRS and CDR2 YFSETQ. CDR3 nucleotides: TGCGCCAGCAGCTTGGGGGGGACAGGGCTCTACGAGCAGTACTTC. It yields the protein CASSLGGTGLYEQYF.

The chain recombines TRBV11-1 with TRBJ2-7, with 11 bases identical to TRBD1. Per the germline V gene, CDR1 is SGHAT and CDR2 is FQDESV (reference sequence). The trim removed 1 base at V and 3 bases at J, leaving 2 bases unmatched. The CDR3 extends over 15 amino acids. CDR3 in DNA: TGTGCCAGCAGCTTAGAAGGGACAGGGGGCTACGAGCAGTACTTC. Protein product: CASSLEGTGGYEQYF.

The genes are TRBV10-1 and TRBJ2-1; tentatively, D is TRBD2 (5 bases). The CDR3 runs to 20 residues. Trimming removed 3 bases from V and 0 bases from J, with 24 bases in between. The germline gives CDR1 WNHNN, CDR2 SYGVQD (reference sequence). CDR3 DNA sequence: TGCGCCAGCAGTGACGCTTCCGGGATGGGCGGAGTGAGCTCCTACAATGAGCAGTTCTTC. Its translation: CASSDASGMGGVSSYNEQFF.

This chain's CDR3 is CASSSPGQERFETQYF. DNA of the CDR3: TGTGCCAGCAGTTCCCCCGGACAGGAACGGTTCGAGACCCAGTACTTC. This chain connects TRBV28 to TRBJ2-5; TRBD1 agrees at 7 bases. The V segment lost 4 bases and the J segment 5 bases; nucleotides outside the gene matches: 13. This CDR3 region has 16 residues. CDR1 and CDR2 from the germline V gene are MDHEN and SYDVKM.

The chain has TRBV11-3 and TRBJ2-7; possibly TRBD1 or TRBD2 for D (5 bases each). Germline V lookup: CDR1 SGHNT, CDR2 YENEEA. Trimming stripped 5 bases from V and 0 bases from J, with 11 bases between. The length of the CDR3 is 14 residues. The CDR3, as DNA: TGTGCCAGCAGCCCGGGACGTAGCTCCTACGAGCAGTACTTC. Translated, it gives CASSPGRSSYEQYF.